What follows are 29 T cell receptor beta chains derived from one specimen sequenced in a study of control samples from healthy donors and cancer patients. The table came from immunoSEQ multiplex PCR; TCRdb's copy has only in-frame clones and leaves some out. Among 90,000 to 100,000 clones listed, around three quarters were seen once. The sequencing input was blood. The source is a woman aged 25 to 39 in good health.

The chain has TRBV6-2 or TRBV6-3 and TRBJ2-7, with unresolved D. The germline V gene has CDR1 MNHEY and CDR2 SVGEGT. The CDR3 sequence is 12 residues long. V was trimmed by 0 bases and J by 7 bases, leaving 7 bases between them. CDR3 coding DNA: TGTGCCAGCAGTTACTCGACGGGTGAGCAGTACTTC. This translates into CASSYSTGEQYF.

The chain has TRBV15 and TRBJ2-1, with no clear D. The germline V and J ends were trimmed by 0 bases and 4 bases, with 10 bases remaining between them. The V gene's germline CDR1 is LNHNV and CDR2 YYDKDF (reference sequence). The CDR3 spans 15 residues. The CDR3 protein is CATSRERWGYNEQFF. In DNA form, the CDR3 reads TGTGCCACCAGCAGAGAACGGTGGGGATACAATGAGCAGTTCTTC.

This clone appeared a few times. The CDR3 nucleotides are TGTGCTAGTGCCCCCTGGGGGGTTGAGCAGTTCTTC. Translated, it gives CASAPWGVEQFF. This chain links TRBV12-5 with TRBJ2-1; D possibly corresponds to TRBD2 (6 bases). Germline V gives CDR1 LGHNT, CDR2 FRNRAP. Trimming cost V 7 bases and J 9 bases, with 13 bases left between them. This CDR3 is built from 12 residues.

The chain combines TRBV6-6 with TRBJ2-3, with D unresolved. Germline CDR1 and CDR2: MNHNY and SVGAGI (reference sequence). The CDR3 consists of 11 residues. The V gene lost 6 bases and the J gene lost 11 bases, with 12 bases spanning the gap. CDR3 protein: CASSPRFEQYF. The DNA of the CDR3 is TGTGCCAGCAGCCCGAGATTCGAGCAGTATTTT.

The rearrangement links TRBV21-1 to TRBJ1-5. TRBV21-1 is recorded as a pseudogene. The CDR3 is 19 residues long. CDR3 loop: CASSNGGLGPRRGNQPQHF. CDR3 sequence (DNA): TGTGCCAGCAGCAACGGGGGCCTGGGGCCTCGACGGGGCAATCAGCCCCAGCATTTT.

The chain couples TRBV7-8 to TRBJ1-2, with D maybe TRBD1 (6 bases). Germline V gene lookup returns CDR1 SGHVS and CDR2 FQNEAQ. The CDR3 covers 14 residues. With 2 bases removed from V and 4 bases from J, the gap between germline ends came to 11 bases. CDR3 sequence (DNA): TGTGCCAGCAGCTTACCAGGGGTAGGCTATGGCTACACCTTC. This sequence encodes CASSLPGVGYGYTF.

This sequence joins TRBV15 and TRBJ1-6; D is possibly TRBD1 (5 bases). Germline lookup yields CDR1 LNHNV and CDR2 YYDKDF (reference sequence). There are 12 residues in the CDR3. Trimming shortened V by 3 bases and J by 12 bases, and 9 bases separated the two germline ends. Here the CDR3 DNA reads TGTGCCACCAGCAGGGGGGAATTACCCCTCCACTTT. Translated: CATSRGELPLHF.

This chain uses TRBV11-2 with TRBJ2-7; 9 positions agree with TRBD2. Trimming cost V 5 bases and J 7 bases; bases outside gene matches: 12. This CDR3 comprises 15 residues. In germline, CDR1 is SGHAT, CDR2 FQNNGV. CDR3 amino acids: CASSPPLAGFGEQYF. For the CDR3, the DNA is TGTGCCAGCAGCCCCCCACTAGCGGGTTTTGGAGAGCAGTACTTC.

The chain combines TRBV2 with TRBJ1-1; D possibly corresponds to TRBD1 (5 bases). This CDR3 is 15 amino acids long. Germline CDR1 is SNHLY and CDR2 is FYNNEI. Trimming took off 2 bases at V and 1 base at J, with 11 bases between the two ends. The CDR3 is CASSEWGGGNTEAFF. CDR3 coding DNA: TGTGCCAGCAGTGAATGGGGGGGAGGGAACACTGAAGCTTTCTTT.

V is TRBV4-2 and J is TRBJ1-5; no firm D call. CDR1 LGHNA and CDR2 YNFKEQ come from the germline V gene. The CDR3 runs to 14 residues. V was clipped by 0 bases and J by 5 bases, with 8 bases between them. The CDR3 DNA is TGTGCCAGCAGCCAAGAGGGAGGTCATCAGCCCCAGCATTTT. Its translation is CASSQEGGHQPQHF.

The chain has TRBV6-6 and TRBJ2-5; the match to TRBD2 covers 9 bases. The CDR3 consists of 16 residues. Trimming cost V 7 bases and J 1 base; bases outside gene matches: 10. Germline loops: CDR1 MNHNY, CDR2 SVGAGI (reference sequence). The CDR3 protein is CASTTRGRGGQETQYF. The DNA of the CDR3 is TGTGCCAGCACCACCCGGGGGCGGGGGGGCCAAGAGACCCAGTACTTC.

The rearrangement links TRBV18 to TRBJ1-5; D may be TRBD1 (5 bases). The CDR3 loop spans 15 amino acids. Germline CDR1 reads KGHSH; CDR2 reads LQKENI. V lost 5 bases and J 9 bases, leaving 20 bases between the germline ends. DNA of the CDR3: TGTGCCAGCTCATTGACTGGGACGGAGAAGGGGCCCCAGCATTTT. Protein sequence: CASSLTGTEKGPQHF.

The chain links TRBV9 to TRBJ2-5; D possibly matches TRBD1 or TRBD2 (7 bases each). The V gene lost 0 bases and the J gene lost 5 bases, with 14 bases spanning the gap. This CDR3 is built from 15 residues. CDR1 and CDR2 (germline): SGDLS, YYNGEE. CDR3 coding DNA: TGTGCCAGCAGCGTAGGAGCAGGGGGAGGGGAGACCCAGTACTTC. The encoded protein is CASSVGAGGGETQYF.

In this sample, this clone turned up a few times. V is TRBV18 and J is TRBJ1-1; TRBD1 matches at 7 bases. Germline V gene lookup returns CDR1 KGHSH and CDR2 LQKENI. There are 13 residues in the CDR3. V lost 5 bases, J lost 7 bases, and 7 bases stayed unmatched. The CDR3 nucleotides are TGTGCCAGCTCATCGTCCCGGGACAGTGAAGCTTTCTTT. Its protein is CASSSSRDSEAFF.

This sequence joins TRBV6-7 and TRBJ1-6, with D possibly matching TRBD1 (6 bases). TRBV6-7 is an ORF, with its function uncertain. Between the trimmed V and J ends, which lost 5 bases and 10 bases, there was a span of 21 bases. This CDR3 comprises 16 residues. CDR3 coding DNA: TGTGCCAGCAGTACTGGACGGGACACCAAAGACTCACCCCTCCACTTT. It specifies CASSTGRDTKDSPLHF.

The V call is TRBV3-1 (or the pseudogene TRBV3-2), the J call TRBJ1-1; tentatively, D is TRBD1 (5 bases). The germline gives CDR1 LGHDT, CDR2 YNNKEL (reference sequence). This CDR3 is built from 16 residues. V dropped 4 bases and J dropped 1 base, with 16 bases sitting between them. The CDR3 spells CASSPTGGWGNTEAFF. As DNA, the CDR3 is TGTGCCAGCAGCCCTACTGGGGGATGGGGGAACACTGAAGCTTTCTTT.

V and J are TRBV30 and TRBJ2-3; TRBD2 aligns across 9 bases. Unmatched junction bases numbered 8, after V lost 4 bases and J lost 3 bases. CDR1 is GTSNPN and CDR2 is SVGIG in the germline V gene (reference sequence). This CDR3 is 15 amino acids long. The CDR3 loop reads CAWKGLAGKTDTQYF. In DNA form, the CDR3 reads TGTGCCTGGAAGGGGCTAGCGGGGAAAACAGATACGCAGTATTTT.

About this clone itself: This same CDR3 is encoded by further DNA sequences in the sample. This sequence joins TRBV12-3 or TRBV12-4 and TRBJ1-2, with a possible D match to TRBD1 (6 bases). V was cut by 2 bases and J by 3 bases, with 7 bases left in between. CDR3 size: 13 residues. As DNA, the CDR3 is TGTGCCAGCAGTTTACAGGGGTACTATGGCTACACCTTC. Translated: CASSLQGYYGYTF.

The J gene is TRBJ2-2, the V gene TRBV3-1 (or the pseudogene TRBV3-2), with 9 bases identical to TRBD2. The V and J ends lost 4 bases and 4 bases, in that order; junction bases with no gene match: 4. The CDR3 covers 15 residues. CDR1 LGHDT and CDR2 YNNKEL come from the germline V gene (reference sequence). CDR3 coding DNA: TGTGCCAGCAGCCCTGGGACTAGCAGCACCGGGGAGCTGTTTTTT. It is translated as CASSPGTSSTGELFF.

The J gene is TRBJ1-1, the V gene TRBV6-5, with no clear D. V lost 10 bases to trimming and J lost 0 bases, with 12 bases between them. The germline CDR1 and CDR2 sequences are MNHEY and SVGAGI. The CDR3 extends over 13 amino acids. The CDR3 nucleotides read TGTGCCACTAATTCCGTAGTGAACACTGAAGCTTTCTTT. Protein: CATNSVVNTEAFF.

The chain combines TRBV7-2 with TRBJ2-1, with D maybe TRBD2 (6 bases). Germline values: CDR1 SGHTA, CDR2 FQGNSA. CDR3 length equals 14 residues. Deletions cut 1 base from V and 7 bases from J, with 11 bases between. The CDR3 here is CASSLVERVNEQFF. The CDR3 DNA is TGTGCCAGCAGCTTAGTGGAGCGGGTGAATGAGCAGTTCTTC.

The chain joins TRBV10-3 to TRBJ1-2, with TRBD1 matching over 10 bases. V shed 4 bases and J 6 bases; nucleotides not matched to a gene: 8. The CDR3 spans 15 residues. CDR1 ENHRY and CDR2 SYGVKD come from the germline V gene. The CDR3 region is CAISGSGTGENGYTF. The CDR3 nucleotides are TGTGCCATCAGTGGATCCGGGACAGGGGAAAATGGCTACACCTTC.

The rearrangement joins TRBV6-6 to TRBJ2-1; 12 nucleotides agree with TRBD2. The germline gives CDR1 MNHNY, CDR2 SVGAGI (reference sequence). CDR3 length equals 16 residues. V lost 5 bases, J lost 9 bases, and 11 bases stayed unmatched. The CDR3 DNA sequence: TGTGCCAGCAGTAGCCGAGTACTAGCGGGGGGAGGTGAGCAGTTCTTC. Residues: CASSSRVLAGGGEQFF.

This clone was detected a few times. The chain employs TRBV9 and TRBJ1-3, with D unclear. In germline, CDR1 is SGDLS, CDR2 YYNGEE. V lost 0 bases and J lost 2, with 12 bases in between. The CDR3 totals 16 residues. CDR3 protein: CASSVVDRAAGNTIYF. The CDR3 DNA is TGTGCCAGCAGCGTAGTTGATCGGGCAGCTGGAAACACCATATATTTT.

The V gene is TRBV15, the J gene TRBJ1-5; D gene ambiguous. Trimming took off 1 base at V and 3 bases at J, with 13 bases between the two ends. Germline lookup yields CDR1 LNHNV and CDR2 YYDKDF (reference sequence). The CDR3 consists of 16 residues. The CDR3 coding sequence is TGTGCCACCAGCAGAGTGGTTGGGAAAACCAATCAGCCCCAGCATTTT. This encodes CATSRVVGKTNQPQHF.

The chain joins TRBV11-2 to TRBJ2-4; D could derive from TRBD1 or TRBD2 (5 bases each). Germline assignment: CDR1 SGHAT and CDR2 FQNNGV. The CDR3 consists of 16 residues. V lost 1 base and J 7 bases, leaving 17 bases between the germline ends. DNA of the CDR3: TGTGCCAGCAGCTTAGGCGGACTGGGGGTAGTGAACATTCAGTACTTC. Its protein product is CASSLGGLGVVNIQYF.

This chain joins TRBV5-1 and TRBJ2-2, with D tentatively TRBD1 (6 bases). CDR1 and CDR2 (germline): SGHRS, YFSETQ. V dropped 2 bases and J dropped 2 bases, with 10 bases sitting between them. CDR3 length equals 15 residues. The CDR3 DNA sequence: TGCGCCAGCAGCTTCGGGACAACCAACACCGGGGAGCTGTTTTTT. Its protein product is CASSFGTTNTGELFF. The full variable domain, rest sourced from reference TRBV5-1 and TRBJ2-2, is KAGVTQTPRYLIKTRGQQVTLSCSPISGHRSVSWYQQTPGQGLQFLFEYFSETQRNKGNFPGRFSGRQFSNSRSEMNVSTLELGDSALYLCASSFGTTNTGELFFGEGSRLTVL.

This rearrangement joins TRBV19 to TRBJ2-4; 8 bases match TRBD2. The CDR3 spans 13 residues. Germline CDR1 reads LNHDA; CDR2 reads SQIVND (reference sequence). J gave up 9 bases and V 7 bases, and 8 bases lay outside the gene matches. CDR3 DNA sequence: TGTGCCAGTATGAGCGGCGGGGGGAGCATTCAGTACTTC. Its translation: CASMSGGGSIQYF.

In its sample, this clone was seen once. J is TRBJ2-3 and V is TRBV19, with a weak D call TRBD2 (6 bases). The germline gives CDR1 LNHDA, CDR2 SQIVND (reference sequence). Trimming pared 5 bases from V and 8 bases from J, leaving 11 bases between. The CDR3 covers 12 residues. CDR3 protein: CASSLIAATQYF. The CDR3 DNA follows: TGTGCCAGTAGTCTGATAGCGGCTACGCAGTATTTT. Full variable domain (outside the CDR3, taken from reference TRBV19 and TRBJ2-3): DGGITQSPKYLFRKEGQNVTLSCEQNLNHDAMYWYRQDPGQGLRLIYYSQIVNDFQKGDIAEGYSVSREKKESFPLTVTSAQKNPTAFYLCASSLIAATQYFGPGTRLTVL.